Below, one T cell receptor (beta chain) is given with its context. The antigen remains undetermined. This specimen comes from a study of shared clonotypes between healthy human individuals. Overall study findings and caveats: Investigators expected sequencing depth to affect clonotype sharing among donors. Richness estimates generally favored naive over memory subsets.

The repertoire was sequenced with immunoSEQ multiplex PCR; TCRdb's copy has only in-frame clones and lacks some. This table holds 2 million to 2.5 million clones, around 95% found once. Splitting of CD4+ cells produced CD45RA+ naive and CD45RA-negative memory subsets. The clonotype was recovered from a man aged 18 to 29 in good health. Sequenced material: naive CD4+ T cells sorted from blood. The sample's subset: CD45RA+ positively selected.

The CDR3 is CASSETSGGQITQYF. CDR3 bases: TGTGCCAGCAGCGAGACTAGCGGGGGACAGATAACGCAGTATTTT. This chain connects TRBV9 to TRBJ2-3; 12 nucleotides agree with TRBD2. Germline V lookup: CDR1 SGDLS, CDR2 YYNGEE. The CDR3 contains 15 residues. Trimming cost V 3 bases and J 9 bases; bases outside gene matches: 8. The whole variable domain, filled in from reference TRBV9 and TRBJ2-3, reads DSGVTQTPKHLITATGQRVTLRCSPRSGDLSVYWYQQSLDQGLQFLIQYYNGEERAKGNILERFSAQQFPDLHSELNLSSLELGDSALYFCASSETSGGQITQYFGPGTRLTVL.